These T cell receptor beta chains were read from a single sample in a study of shared clonotypes between healthy human individuals. Profiled with immunoSEQ multiplex PCR; TCRdb holds only in-frame clones, not every one. This sample has more than 2 million clones; around 96% occur once, and the top ten carry 1.1%. Sequencing was performed on naive CD8+ T cells sorted from blood. Receptors originate from a man aged 18 to 29 in good health. CDR3s include the opening cysteine and the closing phenylalanine or tryptophan. Each record gives: J gene, D gene, clone size, V gene, CDR3 DNA, CDR3 protein. A D gene is named only where the DNA matches it firmly. Only part of the rows carry a size: once, few, many, or a class if the clone is expanded.

j_call: TRBJ1-5
d_call: .
clone_size: .
v_call: TRBV27
cdr3_nt: TGTGCCAGCAGTGCTCGCGATAGCAATCAGCCCCAGCATTTT
cdr3_aa: CASSARDSNQPQHF

j_call: TRBJ1-2
d_call: TRBD1
clone_size: .
v_call: TRBV13
cdr3_nt: TGTGCCAGCAGCTATCGGGACAGGGCCTATGGCTACACCTTC
cdr3_aa: CASSYRDRAYGYTF

j_call: TRBJ2-3
d_call: .
clone_size: once
v_call: TRBV7-9
cdr3_nt: TGTGCCAGCAGCATTGGGGGTGTAGGCGCAGATACGCAGTATTTT
cdr3_aa: CASSIGGVGADTQYF

j_call: TRBJ2-2
d_call: TRBD2
clone_size: once
v_call: TRBV5-3
cdr3_nt: TGTGCCAGAAGCTGGGGACTAGCGACCAACGGGGAGCTGTTTTTT
cdr3_aa: CARSWGLATNGELFF

j_call: TRBJ2-2
d_call: .
clone_size: .
v_call: TRBV5-5
cdr3_nt: TGTGCCAGCAGCTTCGAGGCAGATCCGAACACCGGGGAGCTGTTTTTT
cdr3_aa: CASSFEADPNTGELFF

j_call: TRBJ2-7
d_call: .
clone_size: .
v_call: TRBV9
cdr3_nt: TGTGCCAGCAGCGCCGGGACTTTTTCCTACGAGCAGTACTTC
cdr3_aa: CASSAGTFSYEQYF

j_call: TRBJ2-7
d_call: .
clone_size: .
v_call: TRBV27
cdr3_nt: TGTGCCAGCAGTTTGGTAAAGGCACTTATCTACGAGCAGTACTTC
cdr3_aa: CASSLVKALIYEQYF

j_call: TRBJ2-3
d_call: .
clone_size: .
v_call: TRBV27
cdr3_nt: TGTGCCAGCAGTTTATCGGGGTTTAGCACAGATACGCAGTATTTT
cdr3_aa: CASSLSGFSTDTQYF

j_call: TRBJ2-2
d_call: .
clone_size: .
v_call: TRBV7-8
cdr3_nt: TGTGCCAGCAGCTTAGTCCAGGGGCTTGCCACCGGGGAGCTGTTTTTT
cdr3_aa: CASSLVQGLATGELFF

j_call: TRBJ2-1
d_call: .
clone_size: .
v_call: TRBV7-8
cdr3_nt: TGTGCCAGCAGCTTAGCAGGGGAGATGTCCTACAATGAGCAGTTCTTC
cdr3_aa: CASSLAGEMSYNEQFF

j_call: TRBJ2-5
d_call: .
clone_size: .
v_call: TRBV7-9
cdr3_nt: TGTGCCAGCAGCTTAGGAGTGCGTGAGACCCAGTACTTC
cdr3_aa: CASSLGVRETQYF

j_call: TRBJ2-5
d_call: .
clone_size: .
v_call: TRBV27
cdr3_nt: TGTGCCAGCAGTTTGGTGGGGTCCCAAGAGACCCAGTACTTC
cdr3_aa: CASSLVGSQETQYF

j_call: TRBJ2-1
d_call: TRBD2
clone_size: .
v_call: TRBV9
cdr3_nt: TGTGCCAGCAGCACAGCAAGGACTAGCGGGAGTCCGGACGGCTACAATGAGCAGTTCTTC
cdr3_aa: CASSTARTSGSPDGYNEQFF

j_call: TRBJ2-2
d_call: .
clone_size: .
v_call: TRBV6-6
cdr3_nt: TGTGCCAGCACCCATGGTAGCCGGGAGCTGTTTTTT
cdr3_aa: CASTHGSRELFF

j_call: TRBJ2-7
d_call: .
clone_size: .
v_call: TRBV10-3
cdr3_nt: TGTGCCATCAGTGAGCGGGCAGCCCCACCGGACGGCGAGCAGTACTTC
cdr3_aa: CAISERAAPPDGEQYF

j_call: TRBJ2-1
d_call: TRBD1
clone_size: .
v_call: TRBV27
cdr3_nt: TGTGCCAGCGCCGGGACAGCCCACAATGAGCAGTTCTTC
cdr3_aa: CASAGTAHNEQFF

j_call: TRBJ2-4
d_call: TRBD2
clone_size: .
v_call: TRBV2
cdr3_nt: TGTGCCAGCAGTGAGACTAGCGGGGGAAACATTCAGTACTTC
cdr3_aa: CASSETSGGNIQYF

j_call: TRBJ2-5
d_call: TRBD1
clone_size: .
v_call: TRBV2
cdr3_nt: TGTGCCAGCAGTGATCAGCCTGGACAGGGTTTGGCGACCCAGTACTTC
cdr3_aa: CASSDQPGQGLATQYF

j_call: TRBJ2-1
d_call: TRBD2
clone_size: .
v_call: TRBV9
cdr3_nt: TGTGCCAGCAGCCCAAGACAGGCTAGCGGGAGCCATGAGCAGTTCTTC
cdr3_aa: CASSPRQASGSHEQFF

j_call: TRBJ2-1
d_call: TRBD2
clone_size: .
v_call: TRBV19
cdr3_nt: TGTGCCAGTCGACTAGCGGGGAGCTCCTACAATGAGCAGTTCTTC
cdr3_aa: CASRLAGSSYNEQFF

j_call: TRBJ1-5
d_call: .
clone_size: .
v_call: TRBV5-5
cdr3_nt: TGTGCCAGTGCTTTAGCCCAGCATTTT
cdr3_aa: CASALAQHF

j_call: TRBJ2-7
d_call: .
clone_size: .
v_call: TRBV19
cdr3_nt: TGTGCCAGTAGTATGGGAATTTTCTACGAGCAGTACTTC
cdr3_aa: CASSMGIFYEQYF

j_call: TRBJ2-5
d_call: .
clone_size: .
v_call: TRBV11-1
cdr3_nt: TGTGCCAGCAGCCTACAAGAGACCCAGTACTTC
cdr3_aa: CASSLQETQYF

j_call: TRBJ2-1
d_call: .
clone_size: .
v_call: TRBV20-1
cdr3_nt: TGCAGTGCCGGGACCCTCGGGCTAAGGTTCTTC
cdr3_aa: CSAGTLGLRFF

j_call: TRBJ1-1
d_call: .
clone_size: .
v_call: TRBV10-2
cdr3_nt: TGCGCCAGCAGTCGGGGAAGCACTGAAGCTTTCTTT
cdr3_aa: CASSRGSTEAFF